Shown below are 10 T cell receptor beta chains from a single sample sequenced in a study of shared clonotypes between healthy human individuals. Some clones are missing from TCRdb's copy, which holds only in-frame ones; the method was immunoSEQ multiplex PCR. The profile covers roughly 2.4 million clones, with approximately 95% appearing a single time and over 0.1% taken by the ten largest. The sequenced material came from naive CD4+ T cells sorted from blood. Regarding subset: CD45RA+ positively selected. The origin of the receptors is a man between 18 and 29 years old in good health.

The count of this clone is one. The gene calls are TRBV4-2 and TRBJ1-2, with 12 bases matching TRBD1. Unmatched junction bases numbered 6, after V lost 0 bases and J lost 1 base. Per germline, CDR1 LGHNA and CDR2 YNFKEQ. This CDR3 spans 18 amino acids. CDR3: CASSQDGDRGRFNYGYTF. CDR3 nucleotide sequence: TGTGCCAGCAGCCAAGATGGGGACAGGGGGCGGTTTAACTATGGCTACACCTTC.

The chain links TRBV7-2 to TRBJ1-1, with 9 bases lining up with TRBD1. There are 15 residues in the CDR3. Germline trimming cut 5 bases from V and 4 bases from J; bases unmatched to any gene: 8. CDR1 is SGHTA and CDR2 is FQGNSA in the germline V gene. The CDR3 here is CASSAQGAGVTEAFF. The CDR3 region has the DNA TGTGCCAGCAGCGCACAGGGGGCAGGTGTCACTGAAGCTTTCTTT.

This rearrangement joins TRBV28 to TRBJ2-7; 8 bases match TRBD2. The germline V gene has CDR1 MDHEN and CDR2 SYDVKM. V dropped 3 bases and J dropped 3; count of bases not matched to a gene: 10. The CDR3 consists of 16 residues. Written as DNA, the CDR3 is TGTGCCAGCAGTTTGGGGCTCGGGAGGGGCGACTACGAGCAGTACTTC. It encodes CASSLGLGRGDYEQYF. Full variable domain (missing parts from reference TRBV28 and TRBJ2-7): DVKVTQSSRYLVKRTGEKVFLECVQDMDHENMFWYRQDPGLGLRLIYFSYDVKMKEKGDIPEGYSVSREKKERFSLILESASTNQTSMYLCASSLGLGRGDYEQYFGPGTRLTVT.

This clone was counted a single time. This specimen includes other DNA sequences encoding the same CDR3. The chain employs TRBV10-3 and TRBJ2-3; D is ambiguous. The germline V gene encodes CDR1 ENHRY and CDR2 SYGVKD. Trimming stripped 4 bases from V and 0 bases from J, with 2 bases between. CDR3 length: 12 residues. The CDR3 bases are TGTGCCATCAGTGGCAGCACAGATACGCAGTATTTT. Encoded protein: CAISGSTDTQYF.

On this clone itself: Distinct nucleotide sequences in the sample also encode this CDR3. This chain links TRBV5-1 with TRBJ1-5; weak D call: TRBD1 (6 bases). Germline loops: CDR1 SGHRS, CDR2 YFSETQ. The CDR3 loop spans 15 amino acids. The V gene lost 2 bases and the J gene lost 4 bases, with 13 bases spanning the gap. CDR3 DNA: TGCGCCAGCAGCTTCGAAGGCAGGGGTAATCAGCCCCAGCATTTT. Protein: CASSFEGRGNQPQHF.

The genes are TRBV2 and TRBJ2-7; D is undetermined. V gave up 3 bases and J gave up 2 bases, with 17 bases separating them. Germline V gene sequence: CDR1 SNHLY, CDR2 FYNNEI. This CDR3 has 16 residues. CDR3 in DNA: TGTGCCAGCAGTGAGAGAGATCGGCAGTTCCCCTACGAGCAGTACTTC. Translation gives CASSERDRQFPYEQYF. Drawing the rest from reference TRBV2 and TRBJ2-7, the complete variable domain is EPEVTQTPSHQVTQMGQEVILRCVPISNHLYFYWYRQILGQKVEFLVSFYNNEISEKSEIFDDQFSVERPDGSNFTLKIRSTKLEDSAMYFCASSERDRQFPYEQYFGPGTRLTVT.

The V gene is TRBV6-1, the J gene TRBJ1-4; the D gene is possibly TRBD1 (5 bases). The ends were cut back, 6 bases at V and 7 bases at J, with 18 bases in the middle. CDR3 length: 15 residues. From germline, CDR1 is MNHNS and CDR2 SASEGT. This CDR3 reads CASRRGLTGGEKLFF. The CDR3 bases are TGTGCCAGCAGGCGAGGGTTGACGGGGGGTGAAAAACTGTTTTTT.

This chain connects TRBV7-2 to TRBJ1-1, with D perhaps matching TRBD1 (5 bases). The CDR3 is 16 residues long. V lost 1 base and J lost 0, with 12 bases in between. Germline V lookup: CDR1 SGHTA, CDR2 FQGNSA. The CDR3 sequence is CASSLDRPGLNTEAFF. The CDR3 DNA is TGTGCCAGCAGCTTAGACAGACCGGGACTGAACACTGAAGCTTTCTTT.

The rearrangement uses TRBV29-1 and TRBJ2-7; 8 bases map to TRBD1. The V gene's germline CDR1 is SQVTM and CDR2 ANQGSEA. The ends lost 4 bases at V and 2 bases at J; junction bases unmatched: 10. The CDR3 extends over 15 amino acids. In DNA form, the CDR3 reads TGCAGCGTTGTTTCGGACAGGGAAGGCCCCTACGAGCAGTACTTC. Translated, it gives CSVVSDREGPYEQYF.

The chain recombines TRBV28 with TRBJ2-6; D is unclear. The CDR3 covers 13 residues. Germline lookup yields CDR1 MDHEN and CDR2 SYDVKM. The V end was cut by 6 bases, the J end by 3 bases, with 6 bases between. CDR3 nucleotide sequence: TGTGCCAGCAGCCCGGATGGGGCCAACGTCCTGACTTTC. Translated: CASSPDGANVLTF.